This passage covers 2 T cell receptor beta chains from one sample sequenced in a study of T cell responses to AZD1222 COVID-19 vaccine (dated by TCRdb to the early 2020s). Libraries were made using the immunoSEQ multiplex PCR assay. TCRdb took over this immuneACCESS table, retaining in-frame rearrangements with V and J assigned. Such tables are incomplete; in checked studies, under half of the missing clones stem from an unresolved V gene, and the remainder is unexplained. The table for this sample lists about 170,000 clones; 80% to 95% of them were counted only once. Roughly 3.8% of the sample comes from the top ten. The time point label on this specimen signifies: baseline before first vaccination. The material sequenced was peripheral blood, taken on day 0 of AZD1222 vaccination. Receptors originate from an adult in good health.

The chain has TRBV7-6 and TRBJ2-7; D may correspond to TRBD1 or TRBD2 (5 bases each). The CDR3 spans 17 residues. Germline CDR1 reads SGHVS; CDR2 reads FNYEAQ. V lost 1 base to trimming and J lost 0 bases, with 16 bases between them. The chain's CDR3 is CASSLGGGEHSSYEQYF. CDR3 DNA: TGTGCCAGCAGCTTAGGTGGGGGTGAACATAGCTCCTACGAGCAGTACTTC.

J is TRBJ2-7 and V is TRBV4-1; D is uncertain. Trimming left V 1 base short and J 3 bases short, with 4 bases between. CDR3 length equals 12 residues. Germline CDR1 and CDR2: MGHRA and YSYEKL. This CDR3 is CASSQGVYEQYF. The CDR3 coding sequence is TGCGCCAGCAGCCAAGGGGTCTACGAGCAGTACTTC.